This T cell receptor beta chain was obtained from a study of PD-L1 blockade in urothelial cancer (dated 2017 in TCRdb). About the study as a whole: About 90% of the 29 patients were males with bladder-origin urothelial cancer, and about 60% of the roughly 30 reported a prior smoking history. A median of roughly 140,000 T cells and around 81,000 unique TCRs was obtained from blood samples, and a median clonality of approximately 0.077 was observed. Several patients achieved durable clinical benefit and approximately 19 did not. An exploratory multi-omic analysis was conducted of the somatic, immune and clinical correlates of response to PD-L1 blockade with atezolizumab in urothelial cancer. Durable clinical benefit was defined as progression-free survival longer than 6 months, and TCR features were also tested against progression-free and overall survival. In the same patients who had TCR sequencing, pretreatment tumors also underwent whole exome sequencing and RNA sequencing. Blood samples were analyzed at 3 weeks after treatment start (second dose) and at 6 weeks after treatment start. TCR sequencing covered pretreatment tumor samples and matched, serially collected peripheral blood taken before and after atezolizumab treatment. Under 30 patients had pretreatment blood TCR-seq, roughly 24 had at least one posttreatment blood collection, and roughly 24 had tumor TCR-seq. An ECOG performance status of 0 or 1 was recorded for the patients, and 0 to 3 prior chemotherapy regimens had been received by the patients. Study-wide findings and limitations: Patients with durable benefit showed greater expansion of tumor-associated TCR clones in peripheral blood 3 weeks after starting treatment (n ≈ 21, p = 0.022). Because of the small sample size (n of about 30) and the many exploratory analyses performed, the results are intended to be regarded as hypothesis-generating. Improved progression-free and overall survival was found to be associated with pretreatment peripheral blood TCR clonality below the median.

Turning to this clone: The antigen it recognizes is unknown. No much larger clone exists at a distance of one base, and base qualities are not known.

Each PCR received spiked-in synthetic TCR analog templates so that absolute template abundance could be estimated from read counts. TCRbeta CDR3 regions were amplified from genomic DNA with bias-controlled V and J gene primers using the immunoSEQ assay. Sequencing of rearranged TCRbeta segments was done at approximately 20X coverage. In the paper's pipeline: Clustering was used to correct sequencing errors, and CDR3s were annotated against IMGT so that V, D and J genes could be assigned. Out-of-frame and stop-codon sequences were excluded, and only productive TCRbeta rearrangements were used in downstream analyses. Clonality was computed as one minus Shannon entropy normalized by the log of the number of unique productive sequences. Clones differing between time points or between blood and tumor were identified using Fisher's exact test with Benjamini-Hochberg correction, with an adjusted p below 0.01 applied as the threshold. TCRdb stores this immuneACCESS table with in-frame sequences only. Part of the clones is absent; in the studies checked, under half of the shortfall reflects unresolved V genes, and no reason is known for the rest. V and J calls and clone size are given by that table; D and trimming were obtained from the DNA. Here the sample has fewer than 50,000 clones; about 88% occur a single time. The top ten hold about 25% of the sample.

Reading the label with the study, this specimen's time point is: pretreatment peripheral blood. The Qiagen DNeasy Blood extraction kit was used to purify genomic DNA from total PBMCs and tumor samples. PBMCs were collected pretreatment and during treatment and were isolated and stored as previously described. The junction carries 10 bases between V and J, which are trimmed by 2 bases and 3 bases respectively. The cysteine opens and the phenylalanine closes a CDR3 of 13 amino acids. The DNA shown is the 39-base CDR3, in frame from base 1. As encoded in the germline V gene (reference sequence), CDR1 is GTSNPN while CDR2 is SVGIG.

The starting material was PBMCs, obtained around atezolizumab (anti-PD-L1) treatment. The receptor was isolated from a donor over 35 with urothelial cancer. The chain uses TRBV30 and TRBJ1-1; there is no confident call for the D gene. The DNA sequence is TGTGCCTGGAGTAGTGGAGGGTACACTGAAGCTTTCTTT. Its translation is CAWSSGGYTEAFF.